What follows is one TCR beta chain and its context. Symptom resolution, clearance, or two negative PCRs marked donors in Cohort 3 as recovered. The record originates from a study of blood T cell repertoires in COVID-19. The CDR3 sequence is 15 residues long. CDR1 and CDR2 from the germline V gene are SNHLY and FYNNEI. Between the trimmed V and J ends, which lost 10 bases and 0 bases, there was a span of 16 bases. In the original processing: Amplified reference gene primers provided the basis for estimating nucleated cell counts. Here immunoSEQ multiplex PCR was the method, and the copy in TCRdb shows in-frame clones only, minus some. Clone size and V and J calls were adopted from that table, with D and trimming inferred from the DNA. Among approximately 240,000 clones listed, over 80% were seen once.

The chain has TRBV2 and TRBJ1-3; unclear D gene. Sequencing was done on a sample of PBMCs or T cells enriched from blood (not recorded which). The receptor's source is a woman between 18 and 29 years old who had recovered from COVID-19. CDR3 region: CAILVSYLSGNTIYF. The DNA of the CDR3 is TGTGCCATCTTGGTATCCTACCTCTCTGGAAACACCATATATTTT.